This entry describes one T cell receptor (beta chain). Its antigen remains unidentified. Germline assignment: CDR1 SGHTA and CDR2 FQGNSA. The CDR3 is made up of 15 amino acids. Trimming shortened V by 5 bases and J by 2 bases, and 15 bases separated the two germline ends. The study reverse transcribed the entire isolated RNA, so it sequenced expressed TCRB transcripts. Clones were sequenced by immunoSEQ multiplex PCR, and TCRdb holds only the in-frame ones, with some missing. The sample includes 600,000 to 700,000 clones, around 12% of them seen just once. These data come from a study of beta chain features in type 1 diabetes. Study overall: Healthy donors resembled patients in age, gender and cell yields. Study conclusions and caveats: Within each of all four CD4+ subsets, Type 1 diabetes patients had TCRB CDR3s that were moderately but significantly shorter. For cells with high TCR expression, cDNA sequencing could yield over-representation. VDJ junctions sequenced from type 1 diabetes patients showed fewer insertions and more deletions.

This chain connects TRBV7-2 to TRBJ2-5; D is ambiguous. This TCR came from a man aged 30-40 years with type 1 diabetes. Sequencing was carried out using naive CD4+ T cells from blood. The CDR3 DNA sequence: TGTGCCAGCAGCCCAATACCCGGGTCGCAAGAGACCCAGTACTTC. This codes for CASSPIPGSQETQYF.